A single sample gave rise to the 14 T cell receptor beta chains below, sequenced in a study of T cell responses to AZD1222 COVID-19 vaccine. Assay: immunoSEQ multiplex PCR; the TCRdb copy retains only in-frame clones and omits some. The data contain over 100,000 clones, approximately 90% of them singletons. The material sequenced was peripheral blood, taken on day 0 of AZD1222 vaccination. Receptor source: an adult in good health.

V gene TRBV6-5 combines with J gene TRBJ2-5; D is undetermined. Germline V lookup: CDR1 MNHEY, CDR2 SVGAGI. Trimming pared 4 bases from V and 2 bases from J, leaving 11 bases between. The CDR3 consists of 14 residues. The CDR3 DNA reads as TGTGCCAGCAGTTTGTTAGGGCTTCAAGAGACCCAGTACTTC. It yields the protein CASSLLGLQETQYF.

The V call is TRBV24-1, the J call TRBJ2-2, with unresolved D. The germline gives CDR1 KGHDR, CDR2 SFDVKD. This CDR3 is built from 16 residues. The ends were cut back, 0 bases at V and 0 bases at J, with 7 bases in the middle. The CDR3 region has the DNA TGTGCCACCAGTGATTTGCCATCCGCGAACACCGGGGAGCTGTTTTTT. Amino acids: CATSDLPSANTGELFF.

For the CDR3, the DNA is TGTGCCAGCAGCCCACGCGGTGGCGGAACCCAAGAGACCCAGTACTTC. This encodes CASSPRGGGTQETQYF. The gene calls are TRBV7-6 and TRBJ2-5; D not resolved. Per the germline V gene, CDR1 is SGHVS and CDR2 is FNYEAQ. This CDR3 comprises 16 residues. The ends were cut back, 5 bases at V and 1 base at J, with 17 bases in the middle.

V is TRBV24-1 and J is TRBJ2-2; D perhaps matches TRBD1 (5 bases). CDR1 and CDR2 (germline): KGHDR, SFDVKD. CDR3 size: 15 residues. Trimming removed 5 bases at V and 8 bases at J, with 17 bases between. The CDR3 nucleotides are TGTGCCACCAGTGCCCCCCGGGCAGGGTTGGGGGAGCTGTTTTTT. Its translation: CATSAPRAGLGELFF.

This rearrangement joins TRBV6-2 or TRBV6-3 to TRBJ2-2, with a possible D match to TRBD2 (6 bases). The V end was cut by 6 bases, the J end by 5 bases, with 19 bases between. The CDR3 has 16 amino acids. Looked up from germline, CDR1 is MNHEY and CDR2 is SVGEGT. For the CDR3, the DNA is TGTGCCAGCAGCTCCTGGGCGCGGGGTTTGACCGGGGAGCTGTTTTTT. This encodes CASSSWARGLTGELFF.

This clone has at least ten counts. The chain links TRBV3-1 (or the pseudogene TRBV3-2) to TRBJ2-7; D perhaps matches TRBD2 (5 bases). The CDR3 has 11 residues. The germline V and J ends were trimmed by 5 bases and 8 bases, with 10 bases remaining between them. The germline CDR1 and CDR2 sequences are LGHDT and YNNKEL (reference sequence). The CDR3 protein is CASSLERQQYF. The DNA of the CDR3 is TGTGCCAGCAGCTTGGAGCGGCAGCAGTACTTC.

This clone was seen only once. The CDR3 DNA reads as TGTGCCAGCAGAGGGGGTAGCACAGATACGCAGTATTTT. This translates into CASRGGSTDTQYF. This chain connects TRBV2 to TRBJ2-3; tentative D call: TRBD1 (6 bases). This CDR3 has 13 amino acids. V lost 6 bases and J lost 0, with 7 bases in between. In germline, CDR1 is SNHLY, CDR2 FYNNEI.

This clone was recorded only once. The chain couples TRBV7-2 to TRBJ1-5; D not certain. The CDR3 extends over 18 amino acids. The germline gives CDR1 SGHTA, CDR2 FQGNSA. The V end lost 5 bases, the J end lost 10 bases, and 30 bases lay between the germline ends. The CDR3 region has the DNA TGTGCCAGCAGCCCACAATCGGGAAGTGTGGCAGGATGGCAACCCCAGCATTTT. Translating gives CASSPQSGSVAGWQPQHF.

A single count supports this clone. This chain connects TRBV28 to TRBJ2-2, with TRBD2 identical over 7 bases. Germline V gene data show CDR1 as MDHEN and CDR2 as SYDVKM. V shed 8 bases and J 4 bases; nucleotides not matched to a gene: 7. The CDR3 spans 14 residues. The CDR3 nucleotides are TGTGCCAGCGGGGGGGAGGGACGCACCGGGGAGCTGTTTTTT. Translating it yields CASGGEGRTGELFF.

CDR3: CASSRHRWDGLNTEAFF. In nucleotides, the CDR3 is TGTGCCAGCAGCCGTCACAGGTGGGACGGTTTGAACACTGAAGCTTTCTTT. V and J are TRBV3-1 (or the pseudogene TRBV3-2) and TRBJ1-1; D might be TRBD1 (5 bases). The V end lost 4 bases, the J end lost 0 bases, and 18 bases lay between the germline ends. The CDR3 contains 17 residues. Germline V gene sequence: CDR1 LGHDT, CDR2 YNNKEL (reference sequence).

V gene TRBV10-3 combines with J gene TRBJ2-5, with 9 bases matching TRBD1. V was clipped by 4 bases and J by 5 bases; unmatched bases: 8. Germline CDR1 is ENHRY and CDR2 is SYGVKD. This CDR3 has 15 residues. Here the CDR3 reads CAISVTRGTGETQYF. CDR3 nucleotide sequence: TGTGCCATCAGTGTAACGAGGGGGACAGGGGAGACCCAGTACTTC.

The chain combines TRBV7-2 with TRBJ1-1; weak D call: TRBD1 (6 bases). V lost 5 bases and J lost 5, with 18 bases in between. This CDR3 is built from 15 residues. Germline V gives CDR1 SGHTA, CDR2 FQGNSA. CDR3 region: CASSPTGTGRTEAFF. The CDR3 region has the DNA TGTGCCAGCAGCCCTACAGGGACGGGACGTACTGAAGCTTTCTTT.

The chain is built from TRBV27 and TRBJ1-2, with 9 positions matching TRBD1. The CDR3 sequence is 16 residues long. Germline V lookup: CDR1 MNHEY, CDR2 SMNVEV (reference sequence). Trimming cost V 3 bases and J 11 bases; bases outside gene matches: 16. The CDR3 DNA sequence: TGTGCCAGCAGTTTTCTGAGCCAACCCAGACAGGGGGGTTACACCTTC. Amino acids: CASSFLSQPRQGGYTF.

The J gene is TRBJ2-7, the V gene TRBV4-2; 14 positions agree with TRBD2. The germline CDR1 and CDR2 sequences are LGHNA and YNFKEQ. J lost 0 bases, V lost 4 bases, and 8 bases had no gene match. The CDR3 contains 18 residues. Written as DNA, the CDR3 is TGTGCCAGCAGCCTCTACGGGACTAGCGGGGGCAGCTCCTACGAGCAGTACTTC. This encodes CASSLYGTSGGSSYEQYF.